The 5 T cell receptor beta chains below all came from one sample that was sequenced in a study of T-cell reconstitution after alpha-beta-depleted transplantation in children. Molecular barcoding with unique molecular identifiers was used for the TCRbeta library. TCRdb passed the PCR reads through MiXCR, listing each CDR3 protein once. The table lists 450,000 to 600,000 distinct CDR3 sequences, about a sixth of them singletons. Sequenced material: PBMCs from the stem cell graft donor, taken from the stem cell graft. The source of these receptors is a human donor who donated a stem cell graft to a child with acute lymphoblastic leukemia.

This chain uses TRBV12-3 or TRBV12-4 with TRBJ2-5; D is undetermined. The CDR3 is made up of 15 amino acids. Between the trimmed V and J ends, which lost 1 base and 5 bases, there was a span of 14 bases. The CDR3 bases are TGTGCCAGCAGTTTAGGCGACTCCTCAAGGGAGACCCAGTACTTC. As protein: CASSLGDSSRETQYF.

The CDR3 reads CSATTISGFNEKLFF. The CDR3 nucleotides are TGCAGTGCTACCACAATTAGCGGCTTTAATGAAAAACTGTTTTTT. The chain recombines TRBV20-1 with TRBJ1-4; D is ambiguous. The germline CDR1 and CDR2 sequences are DFQATT and SNEGSKA (reference sequence). CDR3 length: 15 amino acids. Trimming cost V 4 bases and J 4 bases, with 16 bases left between them.

This clonotype was detected only a few times. J is TRBJ2-1 and V is TRBV3-1; 7 bases fit TRBD2. The CDR3 runs to 15 residues. The germline V gene has CDR1 LGHDT and CDR2 YNNKEL (reference sequence). The V and J ends lost 2 bases and 7 bases, in that order; junction bases with no gene match: 8. CDR3 nucleotides: TGTGCCAGCAGCCAATGGCTAGCGGCGGGGAATGAGCAGTTCTTC. As protein: CASSQWLAAGNEQFF.

V gene TRBV6-1 combines with J gene TRBJ2-6, with D unclear. The germline gives CDR1 MNHNS, CDR2 SASEGT. This CDR3 spans 16 amino acids. Deletions cut 3 bases from V and 0 bases from J, with 9 bases between. This CDR3 is CASSDPRPSGANVLTF. CDR3 sequence (DNA): TGTGCCAGCAGTGACCCGCGGCCCTCTGGGGCCAACGTCCTGACTTTC.

A few counts support this clonotype. The rearrangement uses TRBV5-5 and TRBJ1-2, with TRBD1 matching 7 bases. Germline V gene data show CDR1 as SGHKS and CDR2 as YYEKEE (reference sequence). The ends lost 0 bases at V and 2 bases at J; junction bases unmatched: 4. The length of the CDR3 is 15 residues. In DNA, the CDR3 is TGTGCCAGCAGCTTGGCCGAGGGGGCGAACTATGGCTACACCTTC. Protein product: CASSLAEGANYGYTF.